This TCR beta chain comes out of a study of shared clonotypes between healthy human individuals. Study findings and constraints: Sharing across four donors was highest in naive CD4 (around 5%) and lowest in memory CD8 (around 0.4%). Among the subsets, naive ones generally showed larger estimated richness than memory ones.

Generated by immunoSEQ multiplex PCR, the TCRdb table keeps only in-frame clones and is missing some. This table has roughly 1,500,000 clones, approximately 98% appearing once. For this clone: As yet, its antigen is unknown.

The CDR3 is 16 residues long. Germline trimming cut 3 bases from V and 4 bases from J; bases unmatched to any gene: 11. CDR1 is SGHTS and CDR2 is YDEGEE in the germline V gene. Sample: naive CD4+ T cells sorted from blood. Specified subset: CD45RA+ positively selected. The origin of this receptor is a man aged 25 to 40 in good health. The J gene is TRBJ1-1, the V gene TRBV5-8, with TRBD1 identical over 8 bases. Here the CDR3 DNA reads TGTGCCAGCAGCTCATTAATGGGGACAGGACTCACTGAAGCTTTCTTT. Protein sequence: CASSSLMGTGLTEAFF.